The next 20 T cell receptor beta chains were all read from a single sample in a study of blood T cells in healthy people across ages. The authors ran a second PCR of roughly 6 to 12 cycles using a sample-barcoded 5' primer and a J-beta primer mix. Each CDR3 protein gets one entry after TCRdb re-called the 5' RACE reads with MiXCR. The profile shows more than 750,000 distinct CDR3 sequences, almost 30% of them singletons. This sample was also put to use in a study of T cells of mothers and their children.

Material for sequencing was blood. The receptor source for this set is a woman in her thirties or forties in good health.

The V and J genes are TRBV30 and TRBJ1-5; D may be TRBD1 (5 bases). This CDR3 region has 14 residues. The germline V and J ends were trimmed by 3 bases and 0 bases, with 9 bases remaining between them. CDR1 is GTSNPN and CDR2 is SVGIG in the germline V gene (reference sequence). CDR3 residues: CAWSAGGSNQPQHF. The CDR3 region has the DNA TGTGCCTGGAGCGCGGGGGGTAGCAATCAGCCCCAGCATTTT.

This clonotype was detected many times. This chain uses TRBV7-2 with TRBJ2-3; tentative D call: TRBD2 (6 bases). Germline-derived CDR1 and CDR2 are SGHTA and FQGNSA. Between the trimmed V and J ends, which lost 3 bases and 1 base, there was a span of 11 bases. The CDR3 contains 15 residues. The CDR3 protein is CASSFWGEGTDTQYF. DNA of the CDR3: TGTGCCAGCAGCTTTTGGGGGGAAGGCACAGATACGCAGTATTTT.

The V call is TRBV11-2, the J call TRBJ1-1; 7 nucleotides match TRBD1. In germline, CDR1 is SGHAT, CDR2 FQNNGV. V was clipped by 0 bases and J by 0 bases; unmatched bases: 7. The CDR3 length is 17 residues. CDR3 sequence: CASSLETGAHMNTEAFF. For the CDR3, the DNA is TGTGCCAGCAGCTTAGAAACAGGGGCCCACATGAACACTGAAGCTTTCTTT.

This clonotype was seen many times. The J gene is TRBJ1-2, the V gene TRBV20-1, with D perhaps TRBD1 (6 bases). Per the germline V gene, CDR1 is DFQATT and CDR2 is SNEGSKA (reference sequence). CDR3 length: 16 amino acids. Between the trimmed V and J ends, which lost 2 bases and 2 bases, there was a span of 18 bases. The CDR3 sequence is CSARKGGSNSNYGYTF. The DNA of the CDR3 is TGCAGTGCTAGAAAGGGGGGCAGTAATTCCAACTATGGCTACACCTTC.

A remark on this clonotype: Germline is not matched at one junction end, which may reflect a read error. The genes are TRBV11-3 and TRBJ2-6; D gene unclear. Per germline, CDR1 SGHNT and CDR2 YENEEA. CDR3 length equals 19 residues. CDR3 bases: TGTACCAGCAGCGAATCTTATTGGGGATTTGGTTCTGGGGCCAACGTCCTGACTTTC. It codes for CTSSESYWGFGSGANVLTF.

The CDR3 DNA is TGTGCCAGTAAGGTGGCGACTAGCACAGATACGCAGTATTTT. Its translation: CASKVATSTDTQYF. The gene calls are TRBV19 and TRBJ2-3, with D unresolved. With 7 bases removed from V and 0 bases from J, the gap between germline ends came to 11 bases. The CDR3 is 14 residues long. The V gene's germline CDR1 is LNHDA and CDR2 SQIVND (reference sequence).

The table lists this clonotype with a few counts. This rearrangement joins TRBV7-9 to TRBJ2-5; TRBD2 matches at 7 bases. This CDR3 has 17 residues. With V trimmed by 0 bases and J by 0 bases, 7 bases remained unmatched. Per germline, CDR1 SEHNR and CDR2 FQNEAQ (reference sequence). CDR3 protein: CASSLAGGTPYQETQYF. CDR3 bases: TGTGCCAGCAGCTTAGCGGGAGGGACCCCGTACCAAGAGACCCAGTACTTC.

This clonotype showed up many times. The chain employs TRBV9 and TRBJ2-3; 7 bases fit TRBD2. Losses at the gene ends were 0 bases for V and 4 bases for J; bases not matched to a gene: 2. CDR1 is SGDLS, CDR2 YYNGEE, per germline. The CDR3 extends over 14 amino acids. The CDR3 bases are TGTGCCAGCAGCGTAGGAGGGAGGGCAGATACGCAGTATTTT. Protein: CASSVGGRADTQYF.

This clonotype was detected ten times or more. The J gene is TRBJ2-5, the V gene TRBV7-8, with TRBD2 matching 11 bases. This CDR3 has 15 residues. Germline values: CDR1 SGHVS, CDR2 FQNEAQ. V lost 1 base, J lost 4 bases, and 2 bases stayed unmatched. The CDR3 loop reads CASSLVLAGGETQYF. DNA for the CDR3: TGTGCCAGCAGCTTAGTGCTAGCGGGGGGAGAGACCCAGTACTTC.

This clonotype was observed at least ten times. This sequence joins TRBV4-1 and TRBJ2-7; D unclear. V was trimmed by 0 bases and J by 1 base, leaving 13 bases between them. Germline CDR1 is MGHRA and CDR2 is YSYEKL. The CDR3 runs 16 residues. CDR3 sequence reads: CASSQDPRQPSYEQYF. The CDR3 bases are TGCGCCAGCAGCCAAGATCCCCGACAACCATCCTACGAGCAGTACTTC.

The chain links TRBV19 to TRBJ1-5; D gene ambiguous. V lost 1 base to trimming and J lost 1 base, with 8 bases between them. CDR1 LNHDA and CDR2 SQIVND come from the germline V gene (reference sequence). This CDR3 has 15 amino acids. The CDR3 bases are TGTGCCAGTAGTATAGGGAGGGCGAGCAATCAGCCCCAGCATTTT. Translated, it gives CASSIGRASNQPQHF.

As for this clonotype: The conserved phenylalanine or tryptophan normally closing the CDR3 is absent here, so this likely arose from a read error. The chain has TRBV12-3 or TRBV12-4 and TRBJ2-7; 10 positions agree with TRBD1. The CDR3 has 13 residues. Unmatched junction bases numbered 2, after V lost 7 bases and J lost 2 bases. The CDR3 spells CASTGQGAYEQYS. The DNA for the CDR3 is TGTGCCAGCACCGGACAGGGGGCCTACGAGCAGTACTCT.

The J gene is TRBJ2-1, the V gene TRBV28, with 9 nucleotides matching TRBD1. V was pared by 2 bases and J by 13 bases, with 3 bases of the junction left unmatched. Germline CDR1 and CDR2: MDHEN and SYDVKM. This CDR3 is built from 12 residues. In nucleotides, the CDR3 is TGTGCCAGCAGTTTAGTGGGACAGGGACAGTTCTTC. Amino acids: CASSLVGQGQFF.

This clonotype was counted at least ten times. V and J are TRBV2 and TRBJ2-6; maybe TRBD2 (5 bases). Germline CDR1 and CDR2: SNHLY and FYNNEI. The CDR3 loop spans 15 amino acids. With 5 bases removed from V and 0 bases from J, the gap between germline ends came to 8 bases. CDR3: CASSPGDSGANVLTF. CDR3 DNA sequence: TGTGCCAGCAGTCCCGGGGACTCTGGGGCCAACGTCCTGACTTTC. The whole variable domain, remainder taken from reference TRBV2 and TRBJ2-6, is EPEVTQTPSHQVTQMGQEVILRCVPISNHLYFYWYRQILGQKVEFLVSFYNNEISEKSEIFDDQFSVERPDGSNFTLKIRSTKLEDSAMYFCASSPGDSGANVLTFGAGSRLTVL.

This sequence joins TRBV5-6 and TRBJ2-7; 9 nucleotides agree with TRBD1. This CDR3 has 14 amino acids. Unmatched junction bases numbered 8, after V lost 4 bases and J lost 6 bases. The germline CDR1 and CDR2 sequences are SGHDT and YYEEEE. The CDR3 coding sequence is TGTGCCAGCAGCCCCGGGACAGGGAATGGCGAGCAGTACTTC. It codes for CASSPGTGNGEQYF.

Only a few counts were recorded for this clonotype. One junction end does not reproduce the germline sequence, and a read error may be involved. The chain recombines TRBV5-1 with TRBJ2-6; TRBD1 or TRBD2 may be the D gene (5 bases each). Germline lookup yields CDR1 SGHRS and CDR2 YFSETQ. The CDR3 sequence is 19 residues long. The CDR3 is CASSSSTGRQSSGANVPTF. The CDR3 DNA reads TGCGCCAGCAGCTCATCTACGGGACGGCAGAGCTCTGGGGCCAACGTCCCGACTTTC.

At least ten counts were recorded for this clonotype. The chain has TRBV5-1 and TRBJ2-5; D might be TRBD2 (6 bases). This CDR3 is 15 amino acids long. The germline V gene has CDR1 SGHRS and CDR2 YFSETQ. V lost 4 bases to trimming and J lost 2 bases, with 15 bases between them. The CDR3 DNA is TGCGCCAGCAGCGACGGGACTGGCCCTCAAGAGACCCAGTACTTC. It is translated as CASSDGTGPQETQYF.

This clonotype was recorded a few times. CDR3: CATSDSGTGGAFNEQFF. Written as DNA, the CDR3 is TGTGCCACCAGTGACTCCGGGACAGGGGGCGCATTCAATGAGCAGTTCTTC. The chain has TRBV24-1 and TRBJ2-1; TRBD1 matches at 12 bases. Per germline, CDR1 KGHDR and CDR2 SFDVKD. With 4 bases clipped from V and 6 bases from J, the junction kept 9 bases outside the gene matches. The CDR3 spans 17 residues.

About this clonotype itself: With a much larger clone just one base away, this may be a read error. The gene calls are TRBV20-1 and TRBJ2-1, with 10 bases aligning to TRBD1. The J call may be mistaken, given a closer DNA end match to TRBJ2-7. Germline assignment: CDR1 DFQATT and CDR2 SNEGSKA (reference sequence). CDR3 length: 15 amino acids. CDR3 residues: CSAPDRGLSYNEQYF. CDR3 sequence (DNA): TGCAGTGCGCCCGACAGGGGGCTATCCTACAATGAGCAGTACTTC.

The rearrangement links TRBV7-2 to TRBJ2-5; 7 nucleotides line up with TRBD1. With V trimmed by 5 bases and J by 4 bases, 10 bases remained unmatched. There are 15 residues in the CDR3. Germline CDR1 reads SGHTA; CDR2 reads FQGNSA. The CDR3 DNA follows: TGTGCCAGCAGCACGACGGGACAGCCCTTAGAGACCCAGTACTTC. Its protein product is CASSTTGQPLETQYF.